Shown below are 27 T cell receptor beta chains from a single sample sequenced in a study of molecular identifiers for immune sequencing clone quantification. One entry per CDR3 protein, called by TCRdb with MiXCR from the PCR reads. The sample carries nearly 650,000 distinct CDR3 sequences, 25% recorded once. Sample: naive CD8+ T cells from blood, with Jurkat cell RNA spiked in. The subset is: FACS-sorted CD8+CD4-CCR7+CD45RA+ naive T cells. Every receptor here comes from a human donor in good health. Some libraries in this study had Jurkat cell RNA spiked in.

This clonotype was observed a handful of times. V and J are TRBV27 and TRBJ2-1; 14 bases align to TRBD2. J lost 6 bases, V lost 8 bases, and 3 bases had no gene match. The CDR3 has 14 residues. The germline V gene has CDR1 MNHEY and CDR2 SMNVEV (reference sequence). The CDR3 region is CASLGLAGGNEQFF. CDR3 bases: TGTGCCAGCCTAGGACTAGCGGGGGGCAATGAGCAGTTCTTC.

About this clonotype: A much larger clone lies a single base off, so this may be a read error. The chain is built from TRBV19 and TRBJ2-1; D is undetermined. Trimming pared 3 bases from V and 6 bases from J, leaving 6 bases between. Germline CDR1 LNHDA, CDR2 SQIVND (reference sequence). The CDR3 spans 12 residues. CDR3 DNA sequence: TGTGCCAGTAGTATGTGGTCCAATGAGCAGTTCTTC. Protein sequence: CASSMWSNEQFF. Complete variable domain (other parts from reference TRBV19 and TRBJ2-1): DGGITQSPKYLFRKEGQNVTLSCEQNLNHDAMYWYRQDPGQGLRLIYYSQIVNDFQKGDIAEGYSVSREKKESFPLTVTSAQKNPTAFYLCASSMWSNEQFFGPGTRLTVL.

The gene calls are TRBV24-1 and TRBJ2-3; D call uncertain. The germline V and J ends were trimmed by 2 bases and 2 bases, with 16 bases remaining between them. The CDR3 length is 17 residues. CDR1 is KGHDR, CDR2 SFDVKD, per germline. The CDR3 region has the DNA TGTGCCACCAGTGATTCCCCCCTCATGGGCGTCACAGATACGCAGTATTTT. This codes for CATSDSPLMGVTDTQYF.

This clonotype was seen repeatedly, ten times or more. The CDR3 loop is CASSPGQGGEKLFF. The CDR3, as DNA: TGTGCCAGCAGCCCCGGACAGGGGGGAGAAAAACTGTTTTTT. This rearrangement joins TRBV7-9 to TRBJ1-4; 10 bases line up with TRBD1. Per germline, CDR1 SEHNR and CDR2 FQNEAQ (reference sequence). V shed 5 bases and J 8 bases; nucleotides not matched to a gene: 5. The CDR3 loop spans 14 amino acids.

As to this clonotype: The conserved phenylalanine or tryptophan is not found at the CDR3 terminus, so this likely reflects a read error. This sequence joins TRBV6-5 and TRBJ2-3, with unresolved D. V dropped 7 bases and J dropped 3 bases, with 11 bases sitting between them. CDR1 and CDR2 (germline): MNHEY, SVGAGI. CDR3 length: 13 residues. CDR3 nucleotides: TGTGCCAGCACCTCCATAGGTACAGATACGCAGTATCTT. Residues: CASTSIGTDTQYL.

The chain is built from TRBV4-1 and TRBJ1-2; the D is unclear. From germline, CDR1 is MGHRA and CDR2 YSYEKL. The CDR3 has 14 residues. The V end lost 4 bases, the J end lost 6 bases, and 15 bases lay between the germline ends. CDR3 nucleotides: TGCGCCAGCAGCCTCCCAAAGGGAGGGCATGGCTACACCTTC. Its translation: CASSLPKGGHGYTF.

In the case of this clonotype: A read error may be the cause here, since a much bigger clone is one base away. The V gene is TRBV4-1, the J gene TRBJ2-3, with D perhaps TRBD2 (5 bases). This CDR3 region has 16 residues. Germline loops: CDR1 MGHRA, CDR2 YSYEKL. The CDR3 reads CASSQDSVGLTETQYF. In DNA form, the CDR3 reads TGCGCCAGCAGCCAAGATAGCGTCGGCCTCACAGAAACGCAGTATTTT.

This clonotype was counted only a few times. The chain has TRBV28 and TRBJ2-7; 12 positions agree with TRBD1. This CDR3 contains 14 residues. Trimming removed 6 bases from V and 7 bases from J; junction bases left unmatched: 7. Germline CDR1 and CDR2: MDHEN and SYDVKM. This CDR3 reads CASSWDRGRGEQYF. The CDR3 DNA reads as TGTGCCAGCAGCTGGGACAGGGGGCGAGGTGAGCAGTACTTC.

Comment on this clonotype: Given a much more abundant clone one base away, this may be a read error. The chain combines TRBV6-2 or TRBV6-3 with TRBJ1-5; D is unclear. Germline assignment: CDR1 MNHEY and CDR2 SVGEGT. V lost 8 bases, J lost 1 base, and 15 bases lay in between. The CDR3 contains 15 residues. The CDR3 here is CASPPTLDSNQPQHF. The CDR3 DNA reads TGTGCCAGCCCCCCGACCTTGGACAGCAATCAGCCCCAGCATTTT.

This clonotype was observed at least ten times. The V call is TRBV5-3, the J call TRBJ2-5, with D hard to call. TRBV5-3 is marked as an open reading frame, function uncertain. The V end lost 5 bases, the J end lost 6 bases, and 5 bases lay between the germline ends. The CDR3 is 10 residues long. In DNA form, the CDR3 reads TGTGCCAGAAGTAAAAAGACCCAGTACTTC. It is translated as CARSKKTQYF.

CDR3 DNA sequence: TGTGCCAGCACCAAGGACAACTACAATGAGCAGTTCTTC. Translating gives CASTKDNYNEQFF. V and J are TRBV5-5 and TRBJ2-1, with D maybe TRBD1 (5 bases). Germline lookup yields CDR1 SGHKS and CDR2 YYEKEE (reference sequence). This CDR3 spans 13 amino acids. V lost 6 bases to trimming and J lost 3 bases, with 10 bases between them.

This chain links TRBV9 with TRBJ2-3; 7 bases align to TRBD1. The DNA end is more similar to TRBJ1-5, so the J call may be wrong. There are 16 residues in the CDR3. Germline values: CDR1 SGDLS, CDR2 YYNGEE. The CDR3 loop reads CASTGPELAGTDTQHF. The DNA of the CDR3 is TGTGCCAGCACGGGGCCCGAACTAGCGGGGACAGATACGCAGCATTTT.

V and J are TRBV4-3 and TRBJ1-2; possibly TRBD1 for D (6 bases). Germline CDR1 is LGHNA and CDR2 is YSLEER. The germline V and J ends were trimmed by 0 bases and 8 bases, with 22 bases remaining between them. The CDR3 runs 17 residues. The DNA of the CDR3 is TGCGCCAGCAGCCAAGATCTCGTACCCAGGGGAGATCAGGGCTACACCTTC. The encoded protein is CASSQDLVPRGDQGYTF.

As to this clonotype: This clone may be a read error of a much larger clone one base away. This sequence joins TRBV12-3 or TRBV12-4 and TRBJ2-7; 7 bases are shared with TRBD1. The CDR3 is made up of 15 amino acids. CDR3 in amino acids: CASSFAGDSSYGQYF. The CDR3 DNA reads as TGTGCCAGCAGTTTCGCCGGGGACAGCTCCTACGGGCAGTACTTC.

This sequence joins TRBV28 and TRBJ2-1, with D possibly matching TRBD2 (5 bases). The CDR3 covers 15 residues. Trimming cost V 2 bases and J 6 bases, with 14 bases left between them. Germline-derived CDR1 and CDR2 are MDHEN and SYDVKM. CDR3 sequence reads: CASSLDRLAGNEQFF. The CDR3, as DNA: TGTGCCAGCAGTTTAGATCGCCTAGCTGGCAATGAGCAGTTCTTC.

This clonotype was seen a few times. V gene TRBV25-1 combines with J gene TRBJ1-6, with D perhaps matching TRBD1 (6 bases). Germline loops: CDR1 MGHDK, CDR2 SYGVNS. The CDR3 has 16 amino acids. V lost 3 bases, J lost 6 bases, and 15 bases lay in between. This CDR3 reads CASSDFEGGFNSPLHF. CDR3 sequence (DNA): TGTGCCAGCAGTGACTTTGAAGGGGGTTTTAATTCACCCCTCCACTTT.

This clonotype was detected only a few times. This chain uses TRBV7-9 with TRBJ1-2; D is unclear. CDR3 size: 13 residues. CDR1 SEHNR and CDR2 FQNEAQ come from the germline V gene (reference sequence). Deletions cut 5 bases from V and 5 bases from J, with 12 bases between. The DNA for the CDR3 is TGTGCCAGCAGCCCCTCGCAGGAGTATGGCTACACCTTC. As protein: CASSPSQEYGYTF. The variable domain in full, with the rest retrieved from reference TRBV7-9 and TRBJ1-2, is DTGVSQNPRHKITKRGQNVTFRCDPISEHNRLYWYRQTLGQGPEFLTYFQNEAQLEKSRLLSDRFSAERPKGSFSTLEIQRTEQGDSAMYLCASSPSQEYGYTFGSGTRLTVV.

With regard to this clonotype: One end of the junction fails to match germline, which may point to a read error. The chain combines TRBV9 with TRBJ2-2; 7 bases are shared with TRBD1. CDR3 length: 15 amino acids. CDR1 is SGDLS, CDR2 YYNGEE, per germline. The CDR3 loop reads CTSSLRDSYTGELFF. DNA of the CDR3: TGTACCAGCAGCTTGAGGGACAGTTACACCGGGGAGCTGTTTTTT. Variable domain in full (rest from reference TRBV9 and TRBJ2-2): DSGVTQTPKHLITATGQRVTLRCSPRSGDLSVYWYQQSLDQGLQFLIQYYNGEERAKGNILERFSAQQFPDLHSELNLSSLELGDSALYFCTSSLRDSYTGELFFGEGSRLTVL.

V is TRBV29-1 and J is TRBJ2-1; D not resolved. This CDR3 comprises 14 residues. V gave up 7 bases and J gave up 3 bases, with 16 bases separating them. CDR1 and CDR2 from the germline V gene are SQVTM and ANQGSEA. This CDR3 is CSADTISNYNEQFF. The CDR3 nucleotides are TGCAGCGCCGACACTATCTCGAACTACAATGAGCAGTTCTTC.

This clonotype was seen many times. The chain links TRBV13 to TRBJ2-3; weak D call: TRBD2 (8 bases). Germline CDR1 PRHDT, CDR2 FYEKMQ (reference sequence). The CDR3 is 16 residues long. V gave up 3 bases and J gave up 4 bases, with 17 bases separating them. The CDR3 nucleotides are TGTGCCAGCAGCTTCGGGGGGGCCAGGGGGGCAGATACGCAGTATTTT. As protein: CASSFGGARGADTQYF.

The V and J genes are TRBV23-1 and TRBJ2-2; D is ambiguous. TRBV23-1 is treated as an ORF (open reading frame) with a function not yet certain. Trimming took 1 base from V and 3 from J, leaving 18 bases between them. The CDR3 sequence is 18 residues long. The chain's CDR3 is CASSQCRAVILYTGELFF. The CDR3 DNA is TGCGCCAGCAGTCAATGCCGGGCCGTTATTTTGTACACCGGGGAGCTGTTTTTT.

This clonotype was recorded a few times. The rearrangement joins TRBV7-2 to TRBJ2-1; 8 positions agree with TRBD2. The V gene's germline CDR1 is SGHTA and CDR2 FQGNSA. Trimming took 1 base from V and 0 from J; bases not matched to a gene: 8. The CDR3 consists of 18 residues. CDR3: CASSLDWVSGASYNEQFF. The CDR3 nucleotides read TGTGCCAGCAGCTTAGATTGGGTTAGCGGGGCCTCCTACAATGAGCAGTTCTTC. The full variable domain, its missing parts supplied by reference TRBV7-2 and TRBJ2-1, is GAGVSQSPSNKVTEKGKDVELRCDPISGHTALYWYRQSLGQGLEFLIYFQGNSAPDKSGLPSDRFSAERTGGSVSTLTIQRTQQEDSAVYLCASSLDWVSGASYNEQFFGPGTRLTVL.

Turning to this clonotype: A much larger clone lies a single base off, so this may be a read error. This rearrangement joins TRBV7-9 to TRBJ2-7; tentatively, D is TRBD1 or TRBD2 (5 bases each). This CDR3 has 15 residues. Germline V gene sequence: CDR1 SEHNR, CDR2 FQNEAQ (reference sequence). In DNA form, the CDR3 reads TGTGCCAGCAGCCACCAAGGCCAGGGACCCTCCGAGCTGTACTTC. Protein: CASSHQGQGPSELYF.

Regarding this clonotype: A much larger clone is a single base away; this may be a read error. This rearrangement joins TRBV7-9 to TRBJ1-4, with a possible D match to TRBD1 (5 bases). This CDR3 is 13 amino acids long. Per the germline V gene, CDR1 is SEHNR and CDR2 is FQNEAQ (reference sequence). Trimming pared 7 bases from V and 5 bases from J, leaving 11 bases between. The CDR3 DNA is TGTGCCAGCAACTACGACAGCAATGAAAAACTGTTTTTT. It yields the protein CASNYDSNEKLFF.

As concerns this clonotype: The junction departs from the called germline gene at one end, perhaps through a read error. The chain couples TRBV6-1 to TRBJ2-7, with D tentatively TRBD2 (7 bases). The CDR3 runs 13 residues. Germline CDR1 and CDR2: MNHNS and SASEGT. CDR3 amino acids: CASSEWGGYAQYF. The CDR3 coding sequence is TGTGCCAGCAGTGAGTGGGGGGGCTACGCGCAGTACTTC.

Concerning this clonotype: This could be a read error, since a much larger clone is one nucleotide away. The chain couples TRBV6-2 or TRBV6-3 to TRBJ1-1; TRBD1 agrees at 9 bases. Germline assignment: CDR1 MNHEY and CDR2 SVGEGT. The junction had 12 bases not matched to a gene; V was cut back by 0 bases and J by 10 bases. This CDR3 has 16 amino acids. The CDR3, as DNA: TGTGCCAGCAGTTACTCAAAGGGACAGGGCAGGGCTGGAGCTTTCTTT. It specifies CASSYSKGQGRAGAFF.

This clonotype was recorded many times. The V call is TRBV5-5, the J call TRBJ1-3; D is perhaps TRBD1 (5 bases). There are 15 residues in the CDR3. V lost 0 bases to trimming and J lost 0 bases, with 7 bases between them. CDR1 and CDR2 (germline): SGHKS, YYEKEE (reference sequence). The DNA of the CDR3 is TGTGCCAGCAGCTTGGTGGGGCTCTCTGGAAACACCATATATTTT. Translated, it gives CASSLVGLSGNTIYF.